This T cell receptor beta chain derives from a study of blood T cells in healthy people across ages. V shed 4 bases and J shed 6 bases, with 13 bases lying between them. CDR1 and CDR2 (germline): SGHTA, FQGNSA. The CDR3 loop spans 13 amino acids. A sample-barcoded 5' primer and a J-beta primer mix were used in a second PCR of roughly 7 to 11 cycles. With 12 random nucleotides, a template-switch adaptor tagged each individual cDNA molecule. TCRdb re-derived calls from the 5' RACE reads in MiXCR, one entry per CDR3 protein. The sample lists 910,000 or so distinct CDR3 sequences, about 51% occurring once. Study-level results: PBMCs went unsorted, and a conclusive naive versus antigen-experienced comparison was therefore prevented. Nothing was known about donor CMV status, and this possibly confounded expanded clonotype changes.

The sample holds a few counts of this clonotype. Its antigen remains unidentified. Investigators took approximately 10 milliliters of peripheral blood from every donor. The sequence was obtained from a woman aged 55-69 years in good health. V is TRBV7-2 and J is TRBJ2-7, with D perhaps TRBD1 (6 bases). Input material: blood. The CDR3 sequence is CASSWTVSSEQYF. CDR3 coding DNA: TGTGCCAGCAGCTGGACAGTCAGTAGCGAGCAGTACTTC.